A selection of T cell receptor beta chains follows, all from one sample in a study of T cell changes during pregnancy in multiple sclerosis. The assay was immunoSEQ multiplex PCR, and TCRdb's table has in-frame clones only and misses some. The sample carries tens of thousands of clones, 85% recorded once. Here the sequenced sample was CD8+ T cells from peripheral blood mononuclear cells, taken in the first trimester of pregnancy. The receptor set was obtained from a female donor in good health, enrolled as a control in a pregnancy study. Each CDR3 is given with its conserved first and last residue. A D gene is named only where the DNA matches it firmly. Size values are once, few and many counts, or a class for expanded clones, and some rows have none.

d_call: TRBD1
v_call: TRBV5-6
clone_size: NA
j_call: TRBJ1-1
cdr3_nt: TGTGCCAGCAGCTCGACAGGACAGGGGTACACTGAAGCTTTCTTT
cdr3_aa: CASSSTGQGYTEAFF

d_call: TRBD1
v_call: TRBV6-6
clone_size: NA
j_call: TRBJ1-3
cdr3_nt: TGTGCCAGCAGTTACTCGACAGGGTCGGTAGACACCATATATTTT
cdr3_aa: CASSYSTGSVDTIYF

d_call: NA
v_call: TRBV30
clone_size: NA
j_call: TRBJ2-5
cdr3_nt: TGTGCCTGGAGTGTACGCGCCGGGGAGACCCAGTACTTC
cdr3_aa: CAWSVRAGETQYF

d_call: NA
v_call: TRBV6-4
clone_size: NA
j_call: TRBJ2-2
cdr3_nt: TGTGCCAGCAAAGGCGGGGCCGATACCGGGGAGCTGTTTTTT
cdr3_aa: CASKGGADTGELFF

d_call: NA
v_call: TRBV9
clone_size: NA
j_call: TRBJ2-3
cdr3_nt: TGTGCCAGCAGCGTTAGCCCAGATACGCAGTATTTT
cdr3_aa: CASSVSPDTQYF

d_call: NA
v_call: TRBV9
clone_size: NA
j_call: TRBJ1-5
cdr3_nt: TGTGCCAGCAGCGTAGATCCTACCAATCAGCCCCAGCATTTT
cdr3_aa: CASSVDPTNQPQHF

d_call: TRBD1
v_call: TRBV7-9
clone_size: NA
j_call: TRBJ1-6
cdr3_nt: TGTGCCAGCAGCCCCCGGACAGGGTATAGTTCACCCCTCCACTTT
cdr3_aa: CASSPRTGYSSPLHF

d_call: TRBD1
v_call: TRBV27
clone_size: NA
j_call: TRBJ2-2
cdr3_nt: TGTGCCAGCAGTTTAAAAGGGGGCTACGGGGAGCTGTTTTTT
cdr3_aa: CASSLKGGYGELFF

d_call: TRBD1
v_call: TRBV7-3
clone_size: NA
j_call: TRBJ1-4
cdr3_nt: TGTGCCAGCAGCGTTACAGGGGGGACTAATGAAAAACTGTTTTTT
cdr3_aa: CASSVTGGTNEKLFF

d_call: NA
v_call: TRBV9
clone_size: NA
j_call: TRBJ2-3
cdr3_nt: TGTGCCAGCAGCGTAGGAGCACGCACGCCGGTTAGCACAGATACGCAGTATTTT
cdr3_aa: CASSVGARTPVSTDTQYF

d_call: NA
v_call: TRBV10-1
clone_size: NA
j_call: TRBJ2-2
cdr3_nt: TGCGCCAGCAGTGAGAAAGCCCCTGCCGGGGAGCTGTTTTTT
cdr3_aa: CASSEKAPAGELFF

d_call: TRBD1
v_call: TRBV19
clone_size: NA
j_call: TRBJ1-1
cdr3_nt: TGTGCCAGTAGTGACGGACAGGGCCGATATTTGAACACTGAAGCTTTCTTT
cdr3_aa: CASSDGQGRYLNTEAFF

d_call: TRBD1
v_call: TRBV13
clone_size: NA
j_call: TRBJ2-7
cdr3_nt: TGTGCCAGCAGCTTGCAGGGGGCGGCTTCTTACTTC
cdr3_aa: CASSLQGAASYF

d_call: NA
v_call: TRBV4-1
clone_size: NA
j_call: TRBJ1-2
cdr3_nt: TGCGCCAGCAGCCTAGAAGGAGGACGGATCTATGGCTACACCTTC
cdr3_aa: CASSLEGGRIYGYTF

d_call: NA
v_call: TRBV28
clone_size: medium-sized
j_call: TRBJ2-1
cdr3_nt: TGTGCCAGCAGTTTAGGAGTTGAGCAGTTCTTC
cdr3_aa: CASSLGVEQFF

d_call: TRBD2
v_call: TRBV25-1
clone_size: NA
j_call: TRBJ2-3
cdr3_nt: TGTGCCAGCGGGAATAGCGGGAGGGCCGACGGCGATACGCAGTATTTT
cdr3_aa: CASGNSGRADGDTQYF

d_call: NA
v_call: TRBV5-6
clone_size: NA
j_call: TRBJ2-1
cdr3_nt: TGTGCCAGCAGCTTGGTGGCTAGCCGGCAGTTCTTC
cdr3_aa: CASSLVASRQFF

d_call: NA
v_call: TRBV7-2
clone_size: NA
j_call: TRBJ1-2
cdr3_nt: TGTGCCAGCAGCTTAGCGGGCAGCCGCGAGGGCTACACCTTC
cdr3_aa: CASSLAGSREGYTF